Sequencing of this TCR beta chain was carried out in a study of regulatory T cells in long-lasting Graves disease. Time point indicated: persistent/refractory GD, antithyroid drugs over 5 years with positive TRAb. Construction of the TCR library relied on RNA isolated from PBMCs. Library construction for TCR beta used iRepertoire HTBI primers and Arm-PCR of CDR3 regions. Using its own MiXCR run on the multiplex PCR reads, TCRdb lists one record per CDR3 protein. The sample lists 400,000 or so distinct CDR3 sequences, around 20% occurring once. The V gene lost 3 bases and the J gene lost 3 bases, with 14 bases spanning the gap. This CDR3 contains 15 residues. This clonotype was recorded many times.

V usage is TRBV12-3 or TRBV12-4 and J usage is TRBJ1-1; D ambiguous. The source of this sequence is a female donor with Graves disease. The sample here was peripheral blood mononuclear cells (PBMCs), taken when the disease was refractory, from a patient treated with antithyroid drugs. The CDR3 is CASSFLTPGYTEAFF. The CDR3 DNA follows: TGTGCCAGCAGTTTTCTTACCCCGGGGTACACTGAAGCTTTCTTT.